One T cell receptor beta chain is described in this entry. Libraries were prepared by immunoSEQ multiplex PCR; TCRdb keeps only in-frame clonotypes and omits some of them. The data contain millions of clones, 90% to 95% of them singletons. The data belong to a study of shared clonotypes between healthy human individuals. Every contributor of samples was a Caucasian grown-up residing in Nashville, Tennessee. Sequences were obtained from naive CD4+ T cells sorted from blood. Subset indicated: CD45RA+ positively selected. The TCR comes from a man aged 18 to 30 in good health.

The CDR3 loop is CASSSDRGRGEQFF. DNA of the CDR3: TGTGCCAGCAGCTCCGACAGGGGGCGGGGTGAGCAGTTCTTC. The rearrangement links TRBV7-3 to TRBJ2-1; 10 bases agree with TRBD1. CDR3 length: 14 residues. V lost 4 bases, J lost 9 bases, and 6 bases stayed unmatched. Germline V CDR1 and CDR2: SGHTA, FQGTGA. The complete variable domain, with remaining parts taken from reference TRBV7-3 and TRBJ2-1, reads GAGVSQTPSNKVTEKGKYVELRCDPISGHTALYWYRQSLGQGPEFLIYFQGTGAADDSGLPNDRFFAVRPEGSVSTLKIQRTERGDSAVYLCASSSDRGRGEQFFGPGTRLTVL.